The 19 T cell receptor beta chains below all came from one sample that was sequenced in a study of blood T cells in healthy people across ages. With a J-beta primer mix and a sample-barcoded 5' primer, a second PCR ran about 7 to 11 cycles. From the 5' RACE reads, TCRdb called clonotypes with MiXCR, one entry per CDR3 protein. Of 800,000 to 950,000 distinct CDR3 sequences listed, under 35% are singletons. This same sample was also part of a study on T cells of mothers and their children.

Material: blood. These receptors came from a woman between 40 and 55 years old in good health.

This clonotype was seen many times. This sequence joins TRBV28 and TRBJ2-5; 9 nucleotides line up with TRBD1. This CDR3 spans 15 amino acids. CDR1 is MDHEN, CDR2 SYDVKM, per germline. The junction had 6 bases not matched to a gene; V was cut back by 2 bases and J by 5 bases. The CDR3 region has the DNA TGTGCCAGCAGTTTAAGGGGGACAGGGCTGGAGACCCAGTACTTC. Residues: CASSLRGTGLETQYF.

This clonotype was seen repeatedly, ten times or more. The chain carries TRBV18 and TRBJ2-5; no firm D call. Per the germline V gene, CDR1 is KGHSH and CDR2 is LQKENI. The V end lost 3 bases, the J end lost 6 bases, and 14 bases lay between the germline ends. This CDR3 contains 14 residues. In DNA form, the CDR3 reads TGTGCCAGCTCACCGCGGATTGGGTTACAGACCCAGTACTTC. Encoded protein: CASSPRIGLQTQYF.

The genes are TRBV5-1 and TRBJ2-1; 8 bases map to TRBD2. V dropped 3 bases and J dropped 8; count of bases not matched to a gene: 4. CDR3 length: 13 amino acids. Per germline, CDR1 SGHRS and CDR2 YFSETQ. CDR3 residues: CASSSGTRDEQFF. The DNA for the CDR3 is TGCGCCAGCAGCTCCGGGACTAGGGATGAGCAGTTCTTC.

This clonotype was recorded at least ten times. This sequence joins TRBV6-6 and TRBJ2-1; 8 positions match TRBD2. This CDR3 is built from 15 residues. V lost 6 bases to trimming and J lost 0 bases; unmatched junction nucleotides: 4. Germline V CDR1 and CDR2: MNHNY, SVGAGI (reference sequence). The CDR3 is CASRVAGSSYNEQFF. The CDR3 nucleotides read TGTGCCAGCAGGGTAGCGGGGTCCTCCTACAATGAGCAGTTCTTC.

In its sample, this clonotype was seen a few times. The chain joins TRBV29-1 to TRBJ2-6; 9 nucleotides line up with TRBD1. With V trimmed by 6 bases and J by 1 base, 10 bases remained unmatched. Per germline, CDR1 SQVTM and CDR2 ANQGSEA. This CDR3 region has 17 residues. CDR3 region: CSVSISGTGSGANVLTF. In DNA form, the CDR3 reads TGCAGCGTGTCAATTTCCGGGACAGGGTCTGGGGCCAACGTCCTGACTTTC. The whole variable domain, filled in from reference TRBV29-1 and TRBJ2-6, reads SAVISQKPSRDICQRGTSLTIQCQVDSQVTMMFWYRQQPGQSLTLIATANQGSEATYESGFVIDKFPISRPNLTFSTLTVSNMSPEDSSIYLCSVSISGTGSGANVLTFGAGSRLTVL.

A remark on this clonotype: A much larger clone lies one base from this, so it may be a read error. The chain links TRBV12-3 or TRBV12-4 to TRBJ2-3, with unresolved D. The CDR3 is made up of 15 amino acids. The CDR3 DNA reads as TGTGCCCGCAGTTTCGGCAGCCCTAGCACAGATACGCAGTATTTT. Translation gives CARSFGSPSTDTQYF.

There are a few counts of this clonotype. This chain connects TRBV7-8 to TRBJ2-1, with a tentative D call TRBD2 (5 bases). From germline, CDR1 is SGHVS and CDR2 FQNEAQ. V shed 1 base and J shed 8 bases, with 15 bases lying between them. This CDR3 contains 15 residues. The CDR3, as DNA: TGTGCCAGCAGCTTAGAGGGCTGGGAGAGGGATGAGCAGTTCTTC. This translates into CASSLEGWERDEQFF.

This clonotype was found a few times. This rearrangement joins TRBV27 to TRBJ1-6, with TRBD1 matching 9 bases. The trim removed 2 bases at V and 6 bases at J, leaving 8 bases unmatched. CDR3 size: 17 residues. Germline assignment: CDR1 MNHEY and CDR2 SMNVEV (reference sequence). The CDR3 reads CASSLRGQGGSNSPLHF. The CDR3 DNA reads TGTGCCAGCAGTTTACGGGGACAGGGCGGGAGTAATTCACCCCTCCACTTT.

This clonotype was seen a few times. The V call is TRBV2, the J call TRBJ1-2, with D unresolved. The CDR3 is 15 residues long. Germline V gene sequence: CDR1 SNHLY, CDR2 FYNNEI. V was cut by 2 bases and J by 0 bases, with 10 bases left in between. CDR3 in amino acids: CASSEWAGPNYGYTF. In DNA form, the CDR3 reads TGTGCCAGCAGTGAATGGGCCGGACCTAACTATGGCTACACCTTC.

This clonotype was seen repeatedly, ten times or more. This chain links TRBV27 with TRBJ2-1, with 10 bases identical to TRBD1. The CDR3 has 15 amino acids. With V trimmed by 8 bases and J by 4 bases, 8 bases remained unmatched. Looked up from germline, CDR1 is MNHEY and CDR2 is SMNVEV (reference sequence). CDR3 in amino acids: CASLKRTGGYNEQFF. CDR3 DNA sequence: TGTGCCAGCCTAAAGCGGACAGGGGGTTACAATGAGCAGTTCTTC.

About this clonotype itself: This may stem from a read error, because a much larger clone lies one nucleotide away. This chain joins TRBV29-1 and TRBJ1-1, with 11 bases aligning to TRBD1. V shed 8 bases, J shed 4 bases, and the junction held 9 bases outside the gene matches. Germline CDR1 reads SQVTM; CDR2 reads ANQGSEA. The CDR3 sequence is 14 residues long. The CDR3 region has the DNA TGCAGCTCTGGACAGGGGGCTTTGAGCACTGAAGCTTTCTTT. Protein: CSSGQGALSTEAFF.

A note on this clonotype: Germline is not matched at one junction end, which may reflect a read error. V is TRBV7-2 and J is TRBJ2-7; unclear D gene. The CDR3 extends over 11 amino acids. Germline CDR1 SGHTA, CDR2 FQGNSA. The CDR3 nucleotides read TGTGCCAGCAACTTATACTACGAGCAGTACTTC. Translating it yields CASNLYYEQYF. Full variable domain (outside the CDR3, taken from reference TRBV7-2 and TRBJ2-7): GAGVSQSPSNKVTEKGKDVELRCDPISGHTALYWYRQSLGQGLEFLIYFQGNSAPDKSGLPSDRFSAERTGGSVSTLTIQRTQQEDSAVYLCASNLYYEQYFGPGTRLTVT.

This clonotype was observed a few times. The V and J genes are TRBV29-1 and TRBJ1-1, with D unclear. The germline gives CDR1 SQVTM, CDR2 ANQGSEA. V was clipped by 7 bases and J by 5 bases, with 14 bases between them. This CDR3 region has 12 residues. The CDR3 loop is CSADILMTEAFF. For the CDR3, the DNA is TGCAGCGCCGACATCCTGATGACTGAAGCTTTCTTT.

The table lists this clonotype with a count of one. A much larger clone differs from this one at a single base, so this may be a read error. The chain is built from TRBV4-3 and TRBJ2-4, with 9 bases aligning to TRBD1. TRBJ2-7 matches the DNA end more closely, so the J call is doubtful. The CDR3 consists of 13 residues. Germline V gene lookup returns CDR1 LGHNA and CDR2 YSLEER. CDR3 protein: CAGSQDRGVEQYF. The CDR3 nucleotides are TGCGCCGGCAGCCAAGACAGGGGGGTCGAGCAGTACTTC.

This clonotype was seen only a few times. The chain carries TRBV9 and TRBJ2-5; no definite D call. The CDR3 is 12 amino acids. The germline V and J ends were trimmed by 1 base and 11 bases, with 12 bases remaining between them. The V gene's germline CDR1 is SGDLS and CDR2 YYNGEE. DNA of the CDR3: TGTGCCAGCAGCGTATTTAACAATGAGCAGTACTTC. Its translation: CASSVFNNEQYF.

The chain has TRBV2 and TRBJ2-5; TRBD1 aligns across 7 bases. The J segment lost 4 bases and the V segment lost 11 bases, leaving 10 bases of the junction unmatched. Looked up from germline, CDR1 is SNHLY and CDR2 is FYNNEI. The CDR3 extends over 13 amino acids. CDR3 in amino acids: CAGSRDSSETQYF. The CDR3 DNA reads as TGTGCCGGCTCCCGGGACAGCTCAGAGACCCAGTACTTC. The variable domain in full, completed from reference TRBV2 and TRBJ2-5, reads EPEVTQTPSHQVTQMGQEVILRCVPISNHLYFYWYRQILGQKVEFLVSFYNNEISEKSEIFDDQFSVERPDGSNFTLKIRSTKLEDSAMYFCAGSRDSSETQYFGPGTRLLVL.

This clonotype was detected many times. The V and J genes are TRBV5-1 and TRBJ2-5; D is undetermined. V was trimmed by 0 bases and J by 1 base, leaving 7 bases between them. The CDR3 is made up of 14 amino acids. Germline V gene sequence: CDR1 SGHRS, CDR2 YFSETQ. For the CDR3, the DNA is TGCGCCAGCAGCTTGGCGCATCCCCAAGAGACCCAGTACTTC. It translates to CASSLAHPQETQYF.

On this clonotype: A much larger clone lies a single base off, so this may be a read error. The chain joins TRBV9 to TRBJ2-1, with 8 bases aligning to TRBD2. The tail of the sequence fits TRBJ2-7 better, so the J call may be wrong. The CDR3 has 17 residues. In germline, CDR1 is SGDLS, CDR2 YYNGEE. The CDR3 loop is CASSVGSSGSAYNEQYF. The DNA for the CDR3 is TGTGCCAGCAGCGTAGGGTCTAGCGGGTCCGCCTACAATGAGCAGTACTTC.

This chain links TRBV5-4 with TRBJ2-5; TRBD2 is a possible D gene (6 bases). Germline loops: CDR1 SGHNT, CDR2 YYREEE (reference sequence). V lost 4 bases, J lost 5 bases, and 15 bases lay in between. The CDR3 extends over 14 amino acids. The CDR3: CASSPGAGQETQYF. CDR3 in DNA: TGTGCCAGCAGCCCGGGAGCCGGGCAGGAGACCCAGTACTTC.